The T cell receptor beta chain described here comes from a study of tumor-infiltrating lymphocytes in localized non-small cell lung cancer. Study-wide results and caveats: No T-cell fraction difference was seen between IM1 and IM2 tumors.

Using immunoSEQ multiplex PCR, the repertoire was profiled, and TCRdb retains in-frame clones only, with some absent. The sample shows roughly 15,000 clones, roughly two thirds of them seen only once. This clone was seen only a few times. Its antigen is not identified. Germline V gives CDR1 KGHSH, CDR2 LQKENI. The CDR3 is made up of 13 amino acids. With V trimmed by 6 bases and J by 8 bases, 5 bases remained unmatched. The chain carries TRBV18 and TRBJ2-1; 9 bases are a match to TRBD1. The TCR was taken from a human donor with non-small cell lung cancer. The sample was lung tumor tissue. The CDR3 nucleotides are TGTGCCAGCTCGGGACAGGGAAATGATGAGCAGTTCTTC. Protein product: CASSGQGNDEQFF. The variable domain in full, with the rest retrieved from reference TRBV18 and TRBJ2-1, is NAGVMQNPRHLVRRRGQEARLRCSPMKGHSHVYWYRQLPEEGLKFMVYLQKENIIDESGMPKERFSAEFPKEGPSILRIQQVVRGDSAAYFCASSGQGNDEQFFGPGTRLTVL.